This T cell receptor (beta chain) appears in the sequencing data of a study of blood T cell repertoires in COVID-19. Looking at the study overall: From T cells, B-cell-depleted T cells, or PBMCs came the material, which was cDNA or gDNA.

The age range of participants was about 18 to 89 years, with residence in under 30 US areas. Participants were placed into cohorts based on the clinical history they reported. Germline V gene sequence: CDR1 SEHNR, CDR2 FQNEAQ (reference sequence). The length of the CDR3 is 15 residues. V trimming: 4 bases; J trimming: 3 bases; junction bases outside the gene matches: 9. Authors' analysis steps: Amplification with reference gene primers provided the estimates of nucleated cell counts. TCRdb's copy holds only in-frame clones and misses some; the assay was immunoSEQ multiplex PCR. V and J calls and clone size are as listed in that table; D and trimming were resolved from the DNA. The sample shows about 200,000 clones, 65% to 90% of them seen only once.

Sequencing was performed on PBMCs or T cells enriched from blood (not recorded which). This chain connects TRBV7-9 to TRBJ2-7; 7 nucleotides align to TRBD1. The origin of this receptor is a woman between 35 and 50 years old with acute COVID-19. For the CDR3, the DNA is TGTGCCAGCAGCTGCCGACAGGGCCGGGACTACGAGCAGTACTTC. This codes for CASSCRQGRDYEQYF.